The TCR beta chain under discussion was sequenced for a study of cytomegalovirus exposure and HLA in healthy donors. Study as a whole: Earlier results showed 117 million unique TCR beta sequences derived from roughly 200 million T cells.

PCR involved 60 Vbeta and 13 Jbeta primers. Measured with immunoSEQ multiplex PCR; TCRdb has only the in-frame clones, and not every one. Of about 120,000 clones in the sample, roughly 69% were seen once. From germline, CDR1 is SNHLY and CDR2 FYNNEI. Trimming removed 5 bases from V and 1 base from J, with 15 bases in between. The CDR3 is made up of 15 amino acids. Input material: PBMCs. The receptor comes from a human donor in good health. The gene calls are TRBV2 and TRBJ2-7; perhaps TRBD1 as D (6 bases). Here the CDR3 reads CASSQDSGGSYEQYF. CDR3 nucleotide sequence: TGTGCCAGCAGTCAGGACAGCGGAGGATCCTACGAGCAGTACTTC. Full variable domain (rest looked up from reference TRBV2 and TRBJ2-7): EPEVTQTPSHQVTQMGQEVILRCVPISNHLYFYWYRQILGQKVEFLVSFYNNEISEKSEIFDDQFSVERPDGSNFTLKIRSTKLEDSAMYFCASSQDSGGSYEQYFGPGTRLTVT.